This TCR beta chain derives from a study of tumor-infiltrating lymphocytes in localized non-small cell lung cancer. Using immunoSEQ multiplex PCR, the repertoire was profiled, and TCRdb retains in-frame clones only, with some absent. The sample shows more than 12,000 clones, around 65% of them seen only once. The V end was cut by 3 bases, the J end by 4 bases, with 7 bases between. CDR3 size: 13 residues. Germline assignment: CDR1 SGHVS and CDR2 FNYEAQ. The chain links TRBV7-6 to TRBJ1-3; D is possibly TRBD1 (6 bases). The sample was uninvolved lung tissue not adjacent to the tumor. This TCR was recovered from a human donor with non-small cell lung cancer. The CDR3 is CASSFGQGNTIYF. Here the CDR3 DNA reads TGTGCCAGCAGCTTTGGACAGGGAAACACCATATATTTT.